Listed below are T cell receptor beta chains from one sample, sequenced in a study of blood T cell repertoires in COVID-19. Libraries were prepared by immunoSEQ multiplex PCR; TCRdb keeps only in-frame clonotypes and omits some of them. The sample holds more than 200,000 clones, roughly 80% seen once. The specimen was peripheral blood. These receptors originate from an elderly man with acute or convalescent COVID-19. The CDR3 runs from the conserved cysteine through the conserved F or W. Fields, in order: D gene, clone size, V gene, J gene, CDR3 protein, CDR3 DNA. The D gene is left open where the match is weak. The size field is filled for only some rows; it gives once, few, many or a size class.

TRBD1	many	TRBV7-9	TRBJ2-3	CASSWTGDGTDTQYF	TGTGCCAGCAGCTGGACAGGGGATGGGACAGATACGCAGTATTTT
TRBD1	-	TRBV4-1	TRBJ2-3	CASSHGGTGGHSSTDTQYF	TGCGCCAGCAGCCACGGTGGGACAGGGGGCCACTCTAGCACAGATACGCAGTATTTT
TRBD1	-	TRBV5-1	TRBJ2-3	CASSLLPGQGKDTQYF	TGCGCCAGCAGCTTGCTGCCGGGACAGGGTAAAGATACGCAGTATTTT
-	-	TRBV4-2	TRBJ1-4	CASSQLALSVATNEKLFF	TGTGCCAGCAGCCAATTAGCCCTCTCGGTAGCAACTAATGAAAAACTGTTTTTT
TRBD1	-	TRBV5-1	TRBJ2-5	CASSLVGQQETQYF	TGCGCCAGCAGCTTGGTGGGACAGCAAGAGACCCAGTACTTC
-	-	TRBV24-1	TRBJ1-5	CATSEGVTHQPQHF	TGTGCCACCAGTGAAGGGGTTACGCATCAGCCCCAGCATTTT
-	-	TRBV6-1	TRBJ2-5	CASSEAGSGHLSQETQYF	TGTGCCAGCAGTGAAGCGGGGTCGGGACATTTGTCCCAAGAGACCCAGTACTTC
TRBD1	-	TRBV6-5	TRBJ2-7	CASSSQGATYEQYF	TGTGCCAGCAGTTCTCAGGGGGCCACCTACGAGCAGTACTTC
-	-	TRBV28	TRBJ1-5	CASSGGGGGLNQPQHF	TGTGCCAGCAGTGGAGGCGGAGGTGGTCTAAATCAGCCCCAGCATTTT
-	-	TRBV7-2	TRBJ2-5	CASSLATGETQYF	TGTGCCAGCAGCTTAGCGACGGGAGAGACCCAGTACTTC
TRBD1	few	TRBV15	TRBJ1-1	CAISLGTGNTEAFF	TGTGCCATTTCATTAGGGACAGGGAACACTGAAGCTTTCTTT
-	-	TRBV7-9	TRBJ2-7	CASSSRRTPGYEQYF	TGTGCCAGCAGCTCCCGTAGGACACCTGGCTACGAGCAGTACTTC
TRBD2	-	TRBV30	TRBJ2-4	CAWSVAGLQLAKNIQYF	TGTGCCTGGAGTGTAGCGGGACTTCAGCTAGCCAAAAACATTCAGTACTTC
TRBD1	-	TRBV12-5	TRBJ2-7	CASGFSGGYEQYF	TGTGCTAGTGGGTTCTCAGGGGGCTACGAGCAGTACTTC
TRBD2	-	TRBV19	TRBJ2-1	CASILGGEQFF	TGTGCCAGTATTCTCGGGGGGGAGCAGTTCTTC
TRBD2	-	TRBV3-1/TRBV3-2	TRBJ2-5	CASSPFSGGGRETQYF	TGTGCCAGCAGCCCATTCAGCGGGGGGGGCCGAGAGACCCAGTACTTC
TRBD1	-	TRBV6-5	TRBJ2-2	CASSPQGAATGELFF	TGTGCCAGCAGCCCCCAGGGGGCGGCAACCGGGGAGCTGTTTTTT
-	many	TRBV27	TRBJ2-7	CASSLSHPPGPYEQYF	TGTGCCAGCAGTTTATCCCATCCGCCGGGTCCCTACGAGCAGTACTTC
TRBD1	-	TRBV6-5	TRBJ1-5	CASMGQGRNQPQHF	TGTGCCAGTATGGGACAGGGCCGCAATCAGCCCCAGCATTTT
-	-	TRBV30	TRBJ1-1	CAWSVKRVNTEAFF	TGTGCCTGGAGTGTAAAGAGAGTAAACACTGAAGCTTTCTTT
-	-	TRBV7-2	TRBJ2-3	CASSSLGPDTQYF	TGTGCCAGCAGCTCCCTAGGTCCAGATACGCAGTATTTT
TRBD1	few	TRBV7-2	TRBJ2-7	CASSLGGTGGIYEQYF	TGTGCCAGCAGCTTAGGGGGGACAGGGGGCATTTACGAGCAGTACTTC
-	-	TRBV7-9	TRBJ2-1	CASSFDEQFF	TGTGCCAGCAGCTTCGATGAGCAGTTCTTC
TRBD1	-	TRBV19	TRBJ2-6	CASSLGTGYTGANVLTF	TGTGCCAGTAGCCTAGGGACAGGGTATACTGGGGCCAACGTCCTGACTTTC
-	-	TRBV5-1	TRBJ1-5	CASSLGGNYQPQHF	TGCGCCAGCAGCTTGGGCGGGAACTATCAGCCCCAGCATTTT
TRBD1	-	TRBV24-1	TRBJ1-2	CATSGTITGGPGAANYGYTF	TGTGCCACCAGTGGGACTATAACAGGGGGCCCAGGGGCGGCTAACTATGGCTACACCTTC
TRBD2	-	TRBV5-1	TRBJ2-2	CASSLTGGSRELFF	TGCGCCAGCAGCTTGACGGGAGGGTCAAGGGAGCTGTTTTTT
-	once	TRBV6-5	TRBJ1-5	CASSPLGGAQPQHF	TGTGCCAGCAGTCCGCTGGGGGGGGCTCAGCCCCAGCATTTT
-	-	TRBV6-1	TRBJ2-2	CASSEDRDPGELFF	TGTGCCAGCAGTGAAGACAGGGACCCCGGGGAGCTGTTTTTT
TRBD1	-	TRBV18	TRBJ1-2	CASSPGSGGEIGYTF	TGTGCCAGCTCACCAGGGTCAGGGGGCGAAATTGGCTACACCTTC
-	-	TRBV5-1	TRBJ2-1	CASSPMRARHNEQFF	TGCGCCAGCAGCCCGATGAGGGCGAGGCACAATGAGCAGTTCTTC
-	-	TRBV21-1	TRBJ2-6	CASSTRPGQYRSGANVLTF	TGTGCCAGCAGCACGCGCCCGGGACAGTACCGCTCTGGGGCCAACGTCCTGACTTTC
-	-	TRBV5-4	TRBJ2-5	CASSSDSYPQETQYF	TGTGCCAGCAGCTCCGACAGCTATCCACAAGAGACCCAGTACTTC
TRBD1	-	TRBV11-2	TRBJ2-1	CASSLYYPVGTGFGNEQFF	TGTGCCAGCAGCTTATACTATCCCGTGGGGACAGGCTTTGGAAATGAGCAGTTCTTC
-	few	TRBV30	TRBJ1-1	CACPGPSNTEAFF	TGTGCCTGCCCTGGGCCCTCGAACACTGAAGCTTTCTTT
-	-	TRBV24-1	TRBJ1-4	CATSKAGVNEKLFF	TGTGCCACCAGTAAGGCAGGGGTGAATGAAAAACTGTTTTTT
TRBD1	-	TRBV27	TRBJ2-1	CASRLTRQGSYNEQFF	TGTGCCAGCAGACTGACCCGACAGGGCTCCTACAATGAGCAGTTCTTC
-	-	TRBV28	TRBJ1-1	CASSYNPRVGTEAFF	TGTGCCAGCAGTTACAACCCCAGGGTGGGCACTGAAGCTTTCTTT
-	-	TRBV28	TRBJ1-5	CASSFVTGGPHF	TGTGCCAGCAGTTTCGTTACGGGGGGCCCGCATTTT
TRBD2	once	TRBV4-2	TRBJ2-7	CASSHLAGGRNEQYF	TGTGCCAGCAGCCACCTAGCGGGAGGGAGGAACGAGCAGTACTTC
TRBD1	-	TRBV5-1	TRBJ2-3	CASSLEGQGTDTQYF	TGCGCCAGCAGCTTGGAAGGACAGGGAACAGATACGCAGTATTTT
-	-	TRBV2	TRBJ1-2	CASSETIGRGYGYTF	TGTGCCAGCAGTGAAACAATTGGACGGGGCTATGGCTACACCTTC
-	-	TRBV24-1	TRBJ2-2	CATSDLQRTGRGSGELFF	TGTGCCACCAGTGATTTGCAGAGGACAGGGCGGGGGTCCGGGGAGCTGTTTTTT
-	-	TRBV27	TRBJ2-7	CASSLSRGSYEQYF	TGTGCCAGCAGTTTATCAAGGGGTTCCTACGAGCAGTACTTC
-	-	TRBV12-3/TRBV12-4	TRBJ1-1	CASSNYRNTEAFF	TGTGCCAGCAGTAATTACAGGAACACTGAAGCTTTCTTT
-	-	TRBV24-1	TRBJ1-6	CATSQGHSPLHF	TGTGCCACCTCCCAGGGTCATTCACCCCTCCACTTT
TRBD1	-	TRBV2	TRBJ1-5	CASSRTGKESNQPQHF	TGTGCCAGCAGCCGGACAGGGAAGGAAAGCAATCAGCCCCAGCATTTT
TRBD1	-	TRBV24-1	TRBJ2-2	CATSDLRAGTGWTGELFF	TGTGCCACCAGTGATTTGCGGGCGGGGACAGGGTGGACCGGGGAGCTGTTTTTT
TRBD1	few	TRBV27	TRBJ1-2	CASSLLPGTGGDYGYTF	TGTGCCAGCAGTTTACTCCCCGGGACAGGGGGCGACTATGGCTACACCTTC
TRBD1	-	TRBV2	TRBJ1-2	CASSYKTGEYGYTF	TGTGCCAGCAGTTATAAGACAGGGGAGTATGGCTACACCTTC
-	once	TRBV24-1	TRBJ2-3	CATSDTQGGRLKYTQYF	TGTGCCACCAGTGATACACAGGGAGGGAGGTTAAAATATACGCAGTATTTT
-	-	TRBV27	TRBJ2-1	CASSFWGQDEQFF	TGTGCCAGCAGTTTTTGGGGGCAAGATGAGCAGTTCTTC
-	-	TRBV5-1	TRBJ2-3	CASTGGQVSTDTQYF	TGCGCCAGCACCGGGGGGCAGGTTAGCACAGATACGCAGTATTTT
TRBD1	-	TRBV27	TRBJ1-2	CASSPTGEYGYTF	TGTGCCAGCAGTCCCACAGGGGAATATGGCTACACCTTC
-	once	TRBV10-1	TRBJ1-2	CASSESWARGRLNYGYTF	TGCGCCAGCAGTGAGTCGTGGGCGCGGGGGCGCTTAAACTATGGCTACACCTTC